What follows are 17 T cell receptor beta chains derived from one specimen sequenced in a study of Graves' ophthalmopathy and Graves' hyperthyroidism. The authors amplified TCR beta CDR3 regions, and they did so from RNA transcripts for repertoire sequencing. First-round RT-PCR used HTBI primers; second-round multiplex PCR followed. TCRdb recomputed calls from the multiplex PCR reads with MiXCR, one row per CDR3 protein. The repertoire includes 240,000 or so distinct CDR3 sequences, about 47% of them detected once, and approximately 51% sits in the top ten. The sequencing input was peripheral blood. Source of these receptors: an adult man with Graves' ophthalmopathy.

J is TRBJ1-4 and V is TRBV2; D ambiguous. This CDR3 comprises 14 residues. Germline CDR1 and CDR2: SNHLY and FYNNEI. Trimming pared 7 bases from V and 7 bases from J, leaving 16 bases between. The DNA for the CDR3 is TGTGCCAGCACTCCGGGCCAAAGACTTGAAAAACTGTTTTTT. Translated, it gives CASTPGQRLEKLFF.

This clonotype has only a few counts. This chain links TRBV13 with TRBJ2-7, with 7 positions matching TRBD1. Unmatched junction bases numbered 4, after V lost 8 bases and J lost 3 bases. Germline-derived CDR1 and CDR2 are PRHDT and FYEKMQ (reference sequence). The CDR3 runs 12 residues. This CDR3 reads CASSQGDYEQYF. The CDR3 DNA reads as TGTGCCAGCTCCCAGGGGGACTACGAGCAGTACTTC. Using reference TRBV13 and TRBJ2-7 for the parts outside the CDR3, the full variable domain is AAGVIQSPRHLIKEKRETATLKCYPIPRHDTVYWYQQGPGQDPQFLISFYEKMQSDKGSIPDRFSAQQFSDYHSELNMSSLELGDSALYFCASSQGDYEQYFGPGTRLTVT.

This chain connects TRBV6-6 to TRBJ2-7; TRBD1 matches at 9 bases. Germline assignment: CDR1 MNHNY and CDR2 SVGAGI (reference sequence). The CDR3 has 16 residues. This CDR3 is CSHQLTPGQGSYEQYF. The CDR3 bases are TGTTCACACCAGTTAACCCCGGGACAGGGATCATACGAGCAGTACTTC.

This clonotype was counted a few times. The V and J genes are TRBV6-5 and TRBJ1-4; TRBD1 matches at 8 bases. Germline V gene data show CDR1 as MNHEY and CDR2 as SVGAGI. The junction had 8 bases not matched to a gene; V was cut back by 6 bases and J by 8 bases. CDR3 length equals 14 residues. The chain's CDR3 is CASRLDRGREKLFF. In nucleotides, the CDR3 is TGTGCCAGCAGACTTGACAGGGGACGCGAAAAACTGTTTTTT.

J is TRBJ2-7 and V is TRBV9, with D tentatively TRBD1 or TRBD2 (5 bases each). Trimming cost V 6 bases and J 0 bases, with 16 bases left between them. The CDR3 has 15 residues. Germline loops: CDR1 SGDLS, CDR2 YYNGEE. CDR3 in DNA: TGTGCCAGCACCCACCCGAGGGGTTTCTCCTACGAGCAGTACTTC. It yields the protein CASTHPRGFSYEQYF.

This clonotype was observed a handful of times. The genes are TRBV19 and TRBJ1-5; TRBD1 aligns across 8 bases. Germline V lookup: CDR1 LNHDA, CDR2 SQIVND (reference sequence). CDR3 size: 15 residues. The trim removed 7 bases at V and 4 bases at J, leaving 9 bases unmatched. The CDR3 DNA sequence: TGTGCCAGTACCCCGAGGGACAGGATGAATCAGCCCCAGCATTTT. Protein sequence: CASTPRDRMNQPQHF.

The chain uses TRBV19 and TRBJ1-2; D remains ambiguous. The CDR3 loop spans 15 amino acids. Trimming shortened V by 4 bases and J by 7 bases, and 19 bases separated the two germline ends. Per germline, CDR1 LNHDA and CDR2 SQIVND (reference sequence). The CDR3 region has the DNA TGTGCCAGTAGTACCCGCGAGGGAGGCGGAAGTGGCTACACCTTC. Translating gives CASSTREGGGSGYTF.

The table lists this clonotype with a few counts. This rearrangement joins TRBV5-5 to TRBJ1-2, with 8 nucleotides matching TRBD1. Unmatched junction bases numbered 5, after V lost 2 bases and J lost 5 bases. Germline CDR1 reads SGHKS; CDR2 reads YYEKEE (reference sequence). This CDR3 is built from 14 residues. CDR3 amino acids: CASSLPGGSYGYTF. The CDR3 bases are TGTGCCAGCAGCTTACCAGGGGGCAGTTATGGCTACACCTTC.

This clonotype occurred a few times. The chain combines TRBV24-1 with TRBJ1-1; D gene uncertain. This CDR3 contains 13 residues. V was pared by 7 bases and J by 0 bases, with 8 bases between. Germline V gives CDR1 KGHDR, CDR2 SFDVKD. The CDR3 sequence is CATRSGLNTEAFF. CDR3 in DNA: TGTGCCACCAGGTCCGGTTTGAACACTGAAGCTTTCTTT.

The genes are TRBV28 and TRBJ2-7, with D perhaps matching TRBD1 or TRBD2 (5 bases each). The CDR3 consists of 13 residues. CDR1 is MDHEN and CDR2 is SYDVKM in the germline V gene. V lost 7 bases and J lost 3, with 13 bases in between. CDR3 sequence (DNA): TGTGCCAGCACCGGGGACCACGGCTACGAGCAGTACTTC. It is translated as CASTGDHGYEQYF.

This clonotype was detected only once. The CDR3: CATNRGGEQYF. As DNA, the CDR3 is TGTGCCACCAACAGGGGAGGGGAGCAGTACTTC. The rearrangement joins TRBV10-3 to TRBJ2-7, with D perhaps matching TRBD1 or TRBD2 (7 bases each). This CDR3 has 11 amino acids. Germline CDR1 ENHRY, CDR2 SYGVKD. Deletions cut 10 bases from V and 7 bases from J, with 14 bases between.

The rearrangement uses TRBV29-1 and TRBJ2-2; D unclear. V lost 2 bases and J 3 bases, leaving 4 bases between the germline ends. Germline CDR1 reads SQVTM; CDR2 reads ANQGSEA. The CDR3 runs 12 residues. CDR3 sequence reads: CSVELDTGELFF. The CDR3 DNA sequence: TGCAGCGTTGAATTGGACACCGGGGAGCTGTTTTTT.

CDR3 nucleotide sequence: TGTGCCAGCCTGGCCGGGACACCTAGAGCCCAGTACTTC. It yields the protein CASLAGTPRAQYF. The chain links TRBV2 to TRBJ2-5; weak D call: TRBD1 (6 bases). The V end lost 8 bases, the J end lost 9 bases, and 19 bases lay between the germline ends. There are 13 residues in the CDR3. In germline, CDR1 is SNHLY, CDR2 FYNNEI. Looking up the rest from reference TRBV2 and TRBJ2-5 gives the full variable domain: EPEVTQTPSHQVTQMGQEVILRCVPISNHLYFYWYRQILGQKVEFLVSFYNNEISEKSEIFDDQFSVERPDGSNFTLKIRSTKLEDSAMYFCASLAGTPRAQYFGPGTRLLVL.

V usage is TRBV7-2 and J usage is TRBJ2-7, with TRBD1 matching 9 bases. The CDR3 has 14 residues. Germline trimming cut 9 bases from V and 3 bases from J; bases unmatched to any gene: 9. Germline V gene data show CDR1 as SGHTA and CDR2 as FQGNSA. The CDR3 DNA follows: TGTGCCAGTAGTCCCCGGGACAGGGACTACGAGCAGTACTTC. This codes for CASSPRDRDYEQYF.

The gene calls are TRBV9 and TRBJ1-1, with 8 bases lining up with TRBD1. With 2 bases clipped from V and 4 bases from J, the junction kept 13 bases outside the gene matches. This CDR3 has 17 amino acids. CDR1 SGDLS and CDR2 YYNGEE come from the germline V gene. In nucleotides, the CDR3 is TGTGCCAGCAGCGTGGACAGGGCGTCGTTATTACGCACTGAAGCTTTCTTT. Protein product: CASSVDRASLLRTEAFF. The full variable domain, its missing parts supplied by reference TRBV9 and TRBJ1-1, is DSGVTQTPKHLITATGQRVTLRCSPRSGDLSVYWYQQSLDQGLQFLIQYYNGEERAKGNILERFSAQQFPDLHSELNLSSLELGDSALYFCASSVDRASLLRTEAFFGQGTRLTVV.

V gene TRBV4-1 combines with J gene TRBJ1-2, with D maybe TRBD1 (6 bases). Trimming pared 4 bases from V and 11 bases from J, leaving 11 bases between. Per the germline V gene, CDR1 is MGHRA and CDR2 is YSYEKL. The CDR3 is 11 amino acids. CDR3 bases: TGCGCCAGCAGCCCCGTACAGGGTTACACCTTC. Translated: CASSPVQGYTF.

The rearrangement uses TRBV19 and TRBJ1-5; D possibly corresponds to TRBD1 (6 bases). CDR3 length equals 15 residues. The V end was cut by 7 bases, the J end by 1 base, with 14 bases between. Per germline, CDR1 LNHDA and CDR2 SQIVND (reference sequence). CDR3 amino acids: CASNLGTSSNQPQHF. In DNA form, the CDR3 reads TGTGCCAGTAACCTTGGGACATCAAGCAATCAGCCCCAGCATTTT.